This is a list of T cell receptor beta chains from one sample in a study of blood T cell repertoires in COVID-19. Profiling relied on immunoSEQ multiplex PCR, and the TCRdb table lists in-frame clones only, not all of them. The sample carries about 370,000 clones, around 92% recorded once. The sequencing input was peripheral blood. The receptors come from a woman under 40 with COVID-19, enrolled during active disease. CDR3s include the opening cysteine and the closing phenylalanine or tryptophan. A D gene is named only where the DNA matches it firmly. Where a row states a size, it is once, few, many or the class of an expanded clone; other rows omit it.

V gene	J gene	D gene	clone size	CDR3 protein	CDR3 DNA
TRBV19	TRBJ2-1	TRBD2	once	CASSRAPAGANNEQFF	TGTGCCAGTAGTAGGGCTCCGGCGGGAGCTAACAATGAGCAGTTCTTC
TRBV10-1	TRBJ1-5	-	few	CASSDFGQPQHF	TGCGCCAGCTCGGACTTTGGTCAGCCCCAGCATTTT
TRBV5-1	TRBJ2-4	TRBD1	-	CASSPSTGGANIQYF	TGCGCCAGCAGCCCCTCCACAGGGGGCGCGAACATTCAGTACTTC
TRBV18	TRBJ2-5	-	-	CASSPPGLTARGTQYF	TGTGCCAGCTCACCACCGGGTTTGACAGCCAGGGGGACCCAGTACTTC
TRBV3-1/TRBV3-2	TRBJ1-6	-	-	CASQPAGLYSPLHF	TGTGCCAGCCAACCTGCGGGACTTTATTCACCCCTCCACTTT
TRBV30	TRBJ2-5	TRBD2	-	CAWKVNSGGLETQYF	TGTGCCTGGAAGGTTAATAGCGGGGGATTGGAGACCCAGTACTTC
TRBV7-2	TRBJ2-5	-	-	CASSLGGSQETQYF	TGTGCCAGCAGCTTAGGAGGTTCCCAAGAGACCCAGTACTTC
TRBV2	TRBJ1-2	-	-	CASSEEPPGRGANYGYTF	TGTGCCAGCAGTGAAGAGCCCCCCGGCAGGGGCGCTAACTATGGCTACACCTTC
TRBV18	TRBJ1-1	TRBD1	-	CASSHRGHSTEAFF	TGTGCCAGCTCGCACAGGGGGCATAGCACTGAAGCTTTCTTT
TRBV27	TRBJ2-1	-	once	CASSLNRDEQFF	TGTGCCAGCAGTTTAAACAGGGATGAGCAGTTCTTC
TRBV5-8	TRBJ2-1	-	-	CASSLFRNNEQFF	TGTGCCAGCAGCTTATTCCGTAACAATGAGCAGTTCTTC
TRBV7-2	TRBJ1-1	-	-	CASNPQDKPAGLFEAFF	TGTGCCAGCAACCCGCAGGATAAACCGGCTGGACTTTTTGAAGCTTTCTTT
TRBV23-1	TRBJ2-2	-	-	CARYCQGNTGELFF	TGCGCCAGATATTGTCAGGGGAACACCGGGGAGCTGTTTTTT
TRBV7-2	TRBJ2-1	TRBD2	once	CASSPRLAGGLSSYNEQFF	TGTGCCAGCAGCCCCCGTCTAGCGGGAGGTCTGAGCTCCTACAATGAGCAGTTCTTC
TRBV21-1	TRBJ1-5	-	-	CASSKENRQSYNQPQHF	TGTGCCAGCAGCAAAGAGAACAGGCAAAGTTACAATCAGCCCCAGCATTTT
TRBV4-1	TRBJ1-5	-	-	CASGEFQGVGNQPQHF	TGCGCCAGCGGAGAATTTCAGGGTGTGGGCAATCAGCCCCAGCATTTT
TRBV6-5	TRBJ1-1	-	once	CASSYLPDTRNTEAFF	TGTGCCAGCAGTTACCTTCCTGACACGAGGAACACTGAAGCTTTCTTT
TRBV3-1/TRBV3-2	TRBJ1-5	TRBD1	few	CASSPGTGGLLTQHF	TGTGCCAGCAGCCCTGGGACAGGGGGTTTGTTGACCCAGCATTTT
TRBV19	TRBJ2-5	-	-	CASGSTGQETQYF	TGTGCCAGTGGGTCCACAGGACAAGAGACCCAGTACTTC
TRBV9	TRBJ2-3	TRBD2	-	CASSVVPSGIGADTQYF	TGTGCCAGCAGCGTAGTTCCTAGCGGAATCGGGGCAGATACGCAGTATTTT
TRBV6-2/TRBV6-3	TRBJ1-4	-	-	CASSFTDATNEKLFF	TGTGCCAGCAGTTTCACAGATGCAACTAATGAAAAACTGTTTTTT
TRBV4-1	TRBJ2-3	-	-	CASSHAPEGSTDTQYF	TGCGCCAGCAGCCATGCGCCCGAGGGCAGCACAGATACGCAGTATTTT